The next 23 T cell receptor beta chains were all read from a single sample in a study of memory CD8 T cells in hepatitis C reinfection. Sample time point: peak reinfection, 3 to 8 weeks after reinfection detection. No in vitro expansion preceded TCR sequencing of the sorted cells. This table comes from immunoSEQ multiplex PCR, and its TCRdb copy is limited to in-frame clones, with some not included. This table has roughly 43,000 clones, 85% to 90% appearing once. Sequencing was done on a sample of naive CD8+ T cells sorted from blood. The receptors shown here come from a man aged 18 to 29 with hepatitis C virus infection.

V is TRBV4-1 and J is TRBJ2-5, with D tentatively TRBD2 (5 bases). The J call may be wrong; the DNA end is better matched by TRBJ2-7. This CDR3 has 16 amino acids. Germline CDR1 reads MGHRA; CDR2 reads YSYEKL. CDR3 sequence reads: CASSQVHQDSSYEQYF. CDR3 in DNA: TGCGCCAGCAGCCAAGTTCACCAGGACTCCTCCTACGAGCAGTACTTC.

The V call is TRBV6-5, the J call TRBJ2-7, with D perhaps TRBD2 (5 bases). The germline V and J ends were trimmed by 8 bases and 3 bases, with 14 bases remaining between them. CDR3 length equals 13 residues. Germline V gene sequence: CDR1 MNHEY, CDR2 SVGAGI. The DNA of the CDR3 is TGTGCCAGCCACGACATGGACTTCTACGAGCAGTACTTC. Translating gives CASHDMDFYEQYF.

The V call is TRBV6-6, the J call TRBJ2-1; 7 bases align to TRBD2. The germline V gene encodes CDR1 MNHNY and CDR2 SVGAGI (reference sequence). V lost 6 bases and J lost 3; bases outside the gene matches: 8. CDR3 length equals 15 residues. CDR3 sequence: CASSPRLADYNEQFF. In nucleotides, the CDR3 is TGTGCCAGCAGCCCTCGACTAGCAGACTACAATGAGCAGTTCTTC.

The chain combines TRBV15 with TRBJ2-7; 7 bases are a match to TRBD2. This CDR3 has 14 amino acids. Trimming removed 5 bases from V and 1 base from J; junction bases left unmatched: 5. CDR1 LNHNV and CDR2 YYDKDF come from the germline V gene (reference sequence). The CDR3 sequence is CATSLERGSYEQYF. CDR3 bases: TGTGCCACCAGCTTGGAGCGGGGATCCTACGAGCAGTACTTC.

This rearrangement joins TRBV5-4 to TRBJ2-3, with 16 nucleotides matching TRBD2. The junction had 11 bases not matched to a gene; V was cut back by 4 bases and J by 3 bases. The CDR3 has 19 amino acids. CDR1 is SGHNT, CDR2 YYREEE, per germline (reference sequence). This CDR3 reads CASSTGLAGGPSSTDTQYF. In nucleotides, the CDR3 is TGTGCCAGCAGCACGGGACTAGCGGGAGGGCCATCGAGTACAGATACGCAGTATTTT. Combining the CDR3 with reference TRBV5-4 and TRBJ2-3 gives the whole variable domain ETGVTQSPTHLIKTRGQQVTLRCSSQSGHNTVSWYQQALGQGPQFIFQYYREEENGRGNFPPRFSGLQFPNYSSELNVNALELDDSALYLCASSTGLAGGPSSTDTQYFGPGTRLTVL.

The chain combines TRBV27 with TRBJ2-3; 8 bases line up with TRBD2. The CDR3 covers 14 residues. Germline CDR1 MNHEY, CDR2 SMNVEV (reference sequence). With V trimmed by 8 bases and J by 4 bases, 8 bases remained unmatched. For the CDR3, the DNA is TGTGCCAGCTCCTTCCGGGAGGGGGCAGATACGCAGTATTTT. Translating gives CASSFREGADTQYF.

V and J are TRBV28 and TRBJ2-1; 9 bases are shared with TRBD2. Germline values: CDR1 MDHEN, CDR2 SYDVKM. Trimming cost V 7 bases and J 4 bases; bases outside gene matches: 5. The CDR3 covers 14 residues. The CDR3 loop reads CASKWRGGYNEQFF. For the CDR3, the DNA is TGTGCCAGCAAGTGGCGGGGGGGTTACAATGAGCAGTTCTTC. The variable domain in full, completed from reference TRBV28 and TRBJ2-1, reads DVKVTQSSRYLVKRTGEKVFLECVQDMDHENMFWYRQDPGLGLRLIYFSYDVKMKEKGDIPEGYSVSREKKERFSLILESASTNQTSMYLCASKWRGGYNEQFFGPGTRLTVL.

This chain joins TRBV28 and TRBJ2-1; 9 bases agree with TRBD1. J gave up 6 bases and V 6 bases, and 12 bases lay outside the gene matches. This CDR3 spans 16 amino acids. Germline-derived CDR1 and CDR2 are MDHEN and SYDVKM. The CDR3: CASSRTTGGTRNEQFF. The CDR3 DNA reads as TGTGCCAGCAGCAGAACGACAGGGGGGACACGCAATGAGCAGTTCTTC. Drawing the rest from reference TRBV28 and TRBJ2-1, the complete variable domain is DVKVTQSSRYLVKRTGEKVFLECVQDMDHENMFWYRQDPGLGLRLIYFSYDVKMKEKGDIPEGYSVSREKKERFSLILESASTNQTSMYLCASSRTTGGTRNEQFFGPGTRLTVL.

J is TRBJ2-3 and V is TRBV29-1, with a possible D match to TRBD2 (7 bases). The CDR3 is 15 amino acids. The germline V gene encodes CDR1 SQVTM and CDR2 ANQGSEA. Trimming took 6 bases from V and 1 from J, leaving 17 bases between them. CDR3 region: CSVHGGPDRTDTQYF. The DNA of the CDR3 is TGCAGCGTCCACGGGGGGCCGGATCGCACAGATACGCAGTATTTT.

This chain links TRBV7-9 with TRBJ2-1; the D gene is possibly TRBD1 (5 bases). V dropped 5 bases and J dropped 3 bases, with 17 bases sitting between them. Germline lookup yields CDR1 SEHNR and CDR2 FQNEAQ (reference sequence). The CDR3 loop spans 16 amino acids. In DNA, the CDR3 is TGTGCCAGCAGCCCAGTGTACCAGCAGGGCTACAATGAGCAGTTCTTC. Translated: CASSPVYQQGYNEQFF. The variable domain in full, completed from reference TRBV7-9 and TRBJ2-1, reads DTGVSQNPRHKITKRGQNVTFRCDPISEHNRLYWYRQTLGQGPEFLTYFQNEAQLEKSRLLSDRFSAERPKGSFSTLEIQRTEQGDSAMYLCASSPVYQQGYNEQFFGPGTRLTVL.

This chain joins TRBV7-6 and TRBJ2-3, with TRBD2 as a possible D gene (5 bases). V was shortened by 3 bases and J by 6 bases, with 22 bases between the two germline ends. The length of the CDR3 is 17 residues. Germline V CDR1 and CDR2: SGHVS, FNYEAQ. CDR3 nucleotide sequence: TGTGCCAGCAGCTTTGGGTCCGGAGGCAGACAAGAGGATACGCAGTATTTT. Translation gives CASSFGSGGRQEDTQYF.

The chain employs TRBV7-8 and TRBJ1-4; 10 bases are shared with TRBD1. V trimming: 0 bases; J trimming: 8 bases; junction bases outside the gene matches: 6. This CDR3 region has 16 residues. Germline lookup yields CDR1 SGHVS and CDR2 FQNEAQ. This CDR3 reads CASSLAGGTGAEKLFF. DNA of the CDR3: TGTGCCAGCAGCTTAGCGGGGGGGACAGGGGCCGAAAAACTGTTTTTT.

The chain combines TRBV30 with TRBJ2-2; D remains unclear. From germline, CDR1 is GTSNPN and CDR2 SVGIG (reference sequence). CDR3 length: 13 residues. CDR3 DNA: TGTGCTTCCAATCGAGACTACACCGGGGAGCTGTTTTTT. Protein sequence: CASNRDYTGELFF.

V gene TRBV7-2 combines with J gene TRBJ2-1; 7 bases match TRBD2. CDR3 length: 15 residues. The V segment lost 3 bases and the J segment 4 bases; nucleotides outside the gene matches: 6. Germline CDR1 SGHTA, CDR2 FQGNSA. The CDR3 DNA reads TGTGCCAGCAGCTTCCCGGGACTAACATACAATGAGCAGTTCTTC. It translates to CASSFPGLTYNEQFF.

Note on this clone: At one end the junction does not follow the germline gene, possibly because of a read error. The CDR3 DNA is TGTGCCAGTAGCCTGGGACTAGGCTTCTACAATGGGCAGTTCTTC. This sequence encodes CASSLGLGFYNGQFF. The gene calls are TRBV19 and TRBJ2-1; 8 bases are a match to TRBD2. This CDR3 comprises 15 residues. Germline CDR1 and CDR2: LNHDA and SQIVND (reference sequence).

The rearrangement joins TRBV4-1 to TRBJ2-1, with 10 bases matching TRBD2. Trimming removed 4 bases from V and 8 bases from J; junction bases left unmatched: 11. Germline-derived CDR1 and CDR2 are MGHRA and YSYEKL. The CDR3 runs 16 residues. The CDR3 protein is CASSRWGLAGEYEQFF. In DNA, the CDR3 is TGCGCCAGCAGCCGTTGGGGCCTAGCGGGAGAATATGAGCAGTTCTTC.

This clone was counted only a few times. The chain employs TRBV13 and TRBJ2-1; a possible D gene is TRBD2 (5 bases). Germline loops: CDR1 PRHDT, CDR2 FYEKMQ (reference sequence). Trimming pared 5 bases from V and 10 bases from J, leaving 15 bases between. This CDR3 is built from 13 residues. CDR3 nucleotide sequence: TGTGCCAGCAGCCCCCCCGGGGAGAGAGAGCAGTTCTTC. Translation: CASSPPGEREQFF.

The table lists this clone with a few counts. This sequence joins TRBV30 and TRBJ1-1, with 7 bases fitting TRBD1. The CDR3 has 15 amino acids. V was clipped by 2 bases and J by 3 bases; unmatched bases: 9. The germline V gene encodes CDR1 GTSNPN and CDR2 SVGIG (reference sequence). This CDR3 reads CAWSPTGPGDTEAFF. CDR3 sequence (DNA): TGTGCCTGGAGTCCGACAGGGCCGGGTGACACTGAAGCTTTCTTT.

This chain's CDR3 is CASSEWLADEQETQYF. The CDR3 DNA is TGTGCCAGCAGTGAATGGCTAGCGGACGAACAAGAGACCCAGTACTTC. The rearrangement joins TRBV6-1 to TRBJ2-5; 7 bases align to TRBD2. The CDR3 extends over 16 amino acids. Trimming at V came to 2 bases and at J to 2 bases, leaving 8 bases not matched to a gene. The V gene's germline CDR1 is MNHNS and CDR2 SASEGT.

The V call is TRBV29-1, the J call TRBJ2-2; TRBD1 aligns across 9 bases. Germline trimming cut 6 bases from V and 4 bases from J; bases unmatched to any gene: 6. In germline, CDR1 is SQVTM, CDR2 ANQGSEA. CDR3 length equals 14 residues. The DNA of the CDR3 is TGCAGCGTCGGGACAGGGTTTGGCACCGGGGAGCTGTTTTTT. It yields the protein CSVGTGFGTGELFF.

The chain couples TRBV30 to TRBJ2-1, with D perhaps TRBD1 (6 bases). The CDR3 runs to 13 residues. The V and J ends lost 1 base and 7 bases respectively, with 11 bases between them. Germline V lookup: CDR1 GTSNPN, CDR2 SVGIG (reference sequence). DNA for the CDR3: TGTGCCTGGAGTGACCGGGACACTAATGAGCAGTTCTTC. Translation: CAWSDRDTNEQFF.

The chain links TRBV15 to TRBJ2-5; D gene unclear. CDR3 size: 16 residues. Germline CDR1 is LNHNV and CDR2 is YYDKDF (reference sequence). V lost 2 bases to trimming and J lost 1 base, with 14 bases between them. The CDR3 is CATSRYLPGSQETQYF. The DNA of the CDR3 is TGTGCCACCAGCAGATACCTCCCGGGTTCCCAAGAGACCCAGTACTTC.

The sample holds one count of this clone. The chain joins TRBV5-6 to TRBJ2-3; 10 bases are shared with TRBD1. The CDR3 contains 15 residues. CDR1 SGHDT and CDR2 YYEEEE come from the germline V gene. V was pared by 4 bases and J by 4 bases, with 6 bases of the junction left unmatched. CDR3 bases: TGTGCCAGCAGCATGACCGGGACAGGGGCAGATACGCAGTATTTT. It yields the protein CASSMTGTGADTQYF.